Listed here are 20 T cell receptor beta chains from one sample, sequenced in a study of T cell changes during pregnancy in multiple sclerosis. Clones were read by immunoSEQ multiplex PCR, and TCRdb kept only the in-frame ones, dropping some. The data contain 90,000 to 100,000 clones, roughly nine tenths of them seen just once; the ten biggest clones take up 1.5%. Sequences were derived from peripheral blood, sampled in the first trimester of pregnancy. Source of these receptors: a female donor with multiple sclerosis, enrolled in a pregnancy study.

The chain recombines TRBV6-1 with TRBJ2-1, with 13 bases lining up with TRBD2. The germline CDR1 and CDR2 sequences are MNHNS and SASEGT. The CDR3 loop spans 16 amino acids. V lost 4 bases, J lost 7 bases, and 7 bases stayed unmatched. CDR3 DNA: TGTGCCAGCAGTGGCACTAGCGGGAGGGCGATGAATGAGCAGTTCTTC. Protein: CASSGTSGRAMNEQFF.

The chain combines TRBV6-6 with TRBJ2-7; TRBD1 is a possible D gene (5 bases). This CDR3 comprises 16 residues. Per germline, CDR1 MNHNY and CDR2 SVGAGI (reference sequence). Between the trimmed V and J ends, which lost 2 bases and 0 bases, there was a span of 14 bases. This CDR3 reads CASSYSWQGLSYEQYF. CDR3 bases: TGTGCCAGCAGTTACAGTTGGCAGGGCCTCTCCTACGAGCAGTACTTC.

This rearrangement joins TRBV6-5 to TRBJ2-7; 12 bases are shared with TRBD1. The CDR3 extends over 14 amino acids. Germline CDR1 MNHEY, CDR2 SVGAGI. Losses at the gene ends were 4 bases for V and 6 bases for J; bases not matched to a gene: 4. CDR3 in amino acids: CASSWDRGLVEQYF. The DNA of the CDR3 is TGTGCCAGCAGTTGGGACAGGGGGCTGGTCGAGCAGTACTTC.

The chain combines TRBV19 with TRBJ2-1; 10 nucleotides line up with TRBD1. The CDR3 covers 15 residues. Per the germline V gene, CDR1 is LNHDA and CDR2 is SQIVND (reference sequence). J was trimmed by 6 bases and V by 4 bases; bases with no gene match: 6. The CDR3 nucleotides are TGTGCCAGTAGTACTTCCGGGACAGGGGTCAATGAGCAGTTCTTC. This encodes CASSTSGTGVNEQFF. Filled out from reference TRBV19 and TRBJ2-1, the complete variable domain reads DGGITQSPKYLFRKEGQNVTLSCEQNLNHDAMYWYRQDPGQGLRLIYYSQIVNDFQKGDIAEGYSVSREKKESFPLTVTSAQKNPTAFYLCASSTSGTGVNEQFFGPGTRLTVL.

J is TRBJ2-2 and V is TRBV5-1, with 7 bases identical to TRBD1. This CDR3 region has 15 residues. The germline CDR1 and CDR2 sequences are SGHRS and YFSETQ. V trimming: 3 bases; J trimming: 0 bases; junction bases outside the gene matches: 2. The CDR3 bases are TGCGCCAGCAGCTCCGGGACAGCGAACACCGGGGAGCTGTTTTTT. Translation gives CASSSGTANTGELFF. Drawing the rest from reference TRBV5-1 and TRBJ2-2, the complete variable domain is KAGVTQTPRYLIKTRGQQVTLSCSPISGHRSVSWYQQTPGQGLQFLFEYFSETQRNKGNFPGRFSGRQFSNSRSEMNVSTLELGDSALYLCASSSGTANTGELFFGEGSRLTVL.

The J gene is TRBJ2-3, the V gene TRBV7-9; TRBD2 might be the D (6 bases). V was clipped by 3 bases and J by 5 bases, with 9 bases between them. CDR1 and CDR2 from the germline V gene are SEHNR and FQNEAQ (reference sequence). The CDR3 has 13 amino acids. CDR3 sequence: CASSLTSVDTQYF. CDR3 DNA: TGTGCCAGCAGCTTGACTAGTGTAGATACGCAGTATTTT.

The genes are TRBV18 and TRBJ1-1; D unclear. CDR1 and CDR2 from the germline V gene are KGHSH and LQKENI. There are 12 residues in the CDR3. Trimming shortened V by 4 bases and J by 2 bases, and 5 bases separated the two germline ends. The CDR3 sequence is CASSRSNTEAFF. DNA for the CDR3: TGTGCCAGCTCACGTTCAAACACTGAAGCTTTCTTT.

Turning to this clone: A read error may account for a junction end that differs from germline. V and J are TRBV6-1 and TRBJ2-2; 7 nucleotides line up with TRBD2. This CDR3 comprises 15 residues. The germline V gene has CDR1 MNHNS and CDR2 SASEGT. CDR3 bases: TGTGCCAGCAGCGAAGGGGCGGGAGTAACCGGGGAGCTGTTTTTT. Amino acid sequence: CASSEGAGVTGELFF.

CDR3 protein: CASSLAGPSGGPGANVLTF. DNA for the CDR3: TGTGCCAGCAGCTTAGCAGGGCCTTCAGGGGGTCCTGGGGCCAACGTCCTGACTTTC. The gene calls are TRBV7-9 and TRBJ2-6; TRBD1 matches 7 bases. This CDR3 region has 19 residues. Germline CDR1 is SEHNR and CDR2 is FQNEAQ (reference sequence). J gave up 2 bases and V 0 bases, and 10 bases lay outside the gene matches.

The V and J genes are TRBV28 and TRBJ1-1; D might be TRBD1 (5 bases). Trimming shortened V by 4 bases and J by 1 base, and 10 bases separated the two germline ends. The germline gives CDR1 MDHEN, CDR2 SYDVKM. The length of the CDR3 is 14 residues. The CDR3 DNA is TGTGCCAGCAGTTATCAGGGATCGAACACTGAAGCTTTCTTT. It codes for CASSYQGSNTEAFF.

The rearrangement joins TRBV5-1 to TRBJ2-3; TRBD2 agrees at 10 bases. Germline CDR1 SGHRS, CDR2 YFSETQ. V trimming: 2 bases; J trimming: 2 bases; junction bases outside the gene matches: 5. This CDR3 is 16 amino acids long. CDR3 coding DNA: TGCGCCAGCAGCTTAATTCTAGCGGGGGTCACAGATACGCAGTATTTT. Translated, it gives CASSLILAGVTDTQYF.

V gene TRBV19 combines with J gene TRBJ1-1, with TRBD1 matching over 7 bases. V lost 5 bases and J lost 1; bases outside the gene matches: 7. The CDR3 is made up of 15 amino acids. Germline values: CDR1 LNHDA, CDR2 SQIVND (reference sequence). CDR3 in amino acids: CASSPTGASNTEAFF. The CDR3 coding sequence is TGTGCCAGTAGTCCCACAGGGGCCTCGAACACTGAAGCTTTCTTT.

As DNA, the CDR3 is TGTGCCAGCAGTACTGTTAACCCCGGACAGTGGTCCTACGAGCAGTACTTC. Translating it yields CASSTVNPGQWSYEQYF. This chain connects TRBV28 to TRBJ2-7; D is possibly TRBD1 (6 bases). V dropped 5 bases and J dropped 1 base, with 21 bases sitting between them. The length of the CDR3 is 17 residues. CDR1 MDHEN and CDR2 SYDVKM come from the germline V gene.

The chain links TRBV5-1 to TRBJ1-1; maybe TRBD1 (5 bases). CDR3 length equals 14 residues. The germline V gene encodes CDR1 SGHRS and CDR2 YFSETQ. Trimming took 2 bases from V and 3 from J, leaving 11 bases between them. CDR3 nucleotides: TGCGCCAGCAGCTTTGGCGACAGAGACACTGAAGCTTTCTTT. Its protein is CASSFGDRDTEAFF.

The chain combines TRBV28 with TRBJ1-1; D may be TRBD1 (6 bases). The ends were cut back, 1 base at V and 5 bases at J, with 11 bases in the middle. Germline V gene sequence: CDR1 MDHEN, CDR2 SYDVKM. The CDR3 is made up of 14 amino acids. The CDR3 region has the DNA TGTGCCAGCAGTTTATCACAGGGCCGGACTGAAGCTTTCTTT. Its protein product is CASSLSQGRTEAFF.

The chain combines TRBV11-2 with TRBJ2-1; 7 bases match TRBD2. V dropped 2 bases and J dropped 2; count of bases not matched to a gene: 3. The CDR3 covers 15 residues. Germline CDR1 reads SGHAT; CDR2 reads FQNNGV. CDR3 DNA sequence: TGTGCCAGCAGCTTAAGCGGGGTTCCCTACAATGAGCAGTTCTTC. This translates into CASSLSGVPYNEQFF.

The chain combines TRBV6-1 with TRBJ2-7; 9 bases line up with TRBD1. This CDR3 is 19 amino acids long. V trimming: 2 bases; J trimming: 0 bases; junction bases outside the gene matches: 14. Germline V CDR1 and CDR2: MNHNS, SASEGT. CDR3 region: CASSEFLDRPGQGSYEQYF. CDR3 sequence (DNA): TGTGCCAGCAGTGAATTCCTTGATAGGCCGGGACAGGGCTCCTACGAGCAGTACTTC.

This chain joins TRBV19 and TRBJ1-2, with a possible D match to TRBD1 (6 bases). CDR1 is LNHDA, CDR2 SQIVND, per germline (reference sequence). CDR3 length equals 14 residues. Deletions cut 4 bases from V and 8 bases from J, with 17 bases between. The CDR3 DNA follows: TGTGCCAGTAGTAGTGGGTGGGGGCTCGGCGGCTACACCTTC. Translation gives CASSSGWGLGGYTF.

The rearrangement uses TRBV4-1 and TRBJ1-2; D gene ambiguous. Germline V gives CDR1 MGHRA, CDR2 YSYEKL. V was trimmed by 4 bases and J by 6 bases, leaving 12 bases between them. The CDR3 loop spans 13 amino acids. CDR3 nucleotides: TGCGCCAGCAGCCCCCTTATTATCGATGGCTACACCTTC. This encodes CASSPLIIDGYTF.

The chain combines TRBV5-4 with TRBJ2-5; 10 bases match TRBD2. Germline values: CDR1 SGHNT, CDR2 YYREEE (reference sequence). The CDR3 is 16 amino acids. V lost 2 bases, J lost 4 bases, and 8 bases stayed unmatched. In DNA form, the CDR3 reads TGTGCCAGCAGCTTTGATCTAGCGGGAGTCCGAGAGACCCAGTACTTC. Translating gives CASSFDLAGVRETQYF.